Sequencing of this T cell receptor (beta chain) was carried out in a study of cytomegalovirus exposure and HLA in healthy donors. General observations from the study: An apparent linkage of common viral pathogens to several of the most significant clusters emerged in a later analysis. Rates of TCR association differed by HLA locus in a later analysis, with DRB1 highest and HLA-C lowest. Associated with cytomegalovirus, according to the listing, were 150 to 200 TCR beta chains.

Primers for the PCR totalled 60 Vbeta and 13 Jbeta. Generated by immunoSEQ multiplex PCR, the TCRdb table keeps only in-frame clones and is missing some. The table lists some 150,000 clones, 80% of them singletons. Losses at the gene ends were 4 bases for V and 6 bases for J; bases not matched to a gene: 14. Germline CDR1 and CDR2: SGHRS and YFSETQ. This CDR3 is 19 amino acids long. With regard to this clone: Antigen specificity is unknown.

The TCR sequence derives from a man aged 50 to 59 in good health and CMV-seronegative. The sequenced sample consisted of PBMCs. The chain recombines TRBV5-1 with TRBJ2-1; 15 bases align to TRBD2. In DNA, the CDR3 is TGCGCCAGCAGCACCGGGGGGACTAGCGGGAGGCGGGTCGGCAATGAGCAGTTCTTC. Its translation is CASSTGGTSGRRVGNEQFF.